This T cell receptor beta chain was recorded in a study of blood T cell repertoires in COVID-19. Overall study context: Samples representing acute and convalescent COVID-19 were sourced from the United States, Italy and Spain.

TCRdb keeps only in-frame clones here, not all; method: immunoSEQ multiplex PCR. This table has some 450,000 clones, around 88% appearing once. This CDR3 region has 15 residues. Trimming stripped 3 bases from V and 3 bases from J, with 15 bases between. Germline CDR1 reads SEHNR; CDR2 reads FQNEAQ (reference sequence). Followed longitudinally, the Seattle patients had been enrolled during active infection. J is TRBJ2-7 and V is TRBV7-9, with D tentatively TRBD1 (6 bases). Source material: peripheral blood. The origin of this receptor is a woman aged 50 to 65 with COVID-19, enrolled during active disease. The CDR3 sequence is CASSLGAQGSYEQYF. The CDR3 DNA sequence: TGTGCCAGCAGCTTGGGGGCACAGGGCAGCTACGAGCAGTACTTC. Together with reference TRBV7-9 and TRBJ2-7, the CDR3 gives the full variable domain: DTGVSQNPRHKITKRGQNVTFRCDPISEHNRLYWYRQTLGQGPEFLTYFQNEAQLEKSRLLSDRFSAERPKGSFSTLEIQRTEQGDSAMYLCASSLGAQGSYEQYFGPGTRLTVT.